The entry below describes one TCR beta chain. Its antigen remains unknown. TCR beta VDJ combinations and CDR3 sequences were profiled from genomic DNA. TCRdb reanalysed the reads using MiXCR and keeps one entry per CDR3 protein. Of 150,000 to 200,000 distinct CDR3 sequences listed, 40% to 50% were seen once; the top ten hold about 31%. V lost 5 bases to trimming and J lost 9 bases; unmatched junction nucleotides: 13. This CDR3 has 16 residues. Germline CDR1 is PRHDT and CDR2 is FYEKMQ (reference sequence). An expansion of CD8+CD57+ cells by flow cytometry had been shown in patients chosen for sequencing. There were no patients without severe acquired aplastic anemia. This specimen comes from a study of CD8+CD57+ T cells in acquired aplastic anemia. Study details: CD4+ and CD8+ cells, once sorted, gave DNA averaging approximately 3 ug.

Study-level findings and limits: Patients and controls shared 25 to 35 CD8+ CDR3 sequences, highly expressed in patients.

This sequence joins TRBV13 and TRBJ2-1; 10 nucleotides align to TRBD2. Sequenced: sorted CD4+, CD8+, or CD8+CD57+ T cells (not recorded which) from PBMCs. The TCR was taken from a human donor with aplastic anemia. The CDR3 loop reads CASSPVSLAGEGEQFF. DNA for the CDR3: TGTGCCAGCAGCCCCGTTTCGCTAGCGGGAGAGGGTGAGCAGTTCTTC. Full variable domain (missing parts from reference TRBV13 and TRBJ2-1): AAGVIQSPRHLIKEKRETATLKCYPIPRHDTVYWYQQGPGQDPQFLISFYEKMQSDKGSIPDRFSAQQFSDYHSELNMSSLELGDSALYFCASSPVSLAGEGEQFFGPGTRLTVL.